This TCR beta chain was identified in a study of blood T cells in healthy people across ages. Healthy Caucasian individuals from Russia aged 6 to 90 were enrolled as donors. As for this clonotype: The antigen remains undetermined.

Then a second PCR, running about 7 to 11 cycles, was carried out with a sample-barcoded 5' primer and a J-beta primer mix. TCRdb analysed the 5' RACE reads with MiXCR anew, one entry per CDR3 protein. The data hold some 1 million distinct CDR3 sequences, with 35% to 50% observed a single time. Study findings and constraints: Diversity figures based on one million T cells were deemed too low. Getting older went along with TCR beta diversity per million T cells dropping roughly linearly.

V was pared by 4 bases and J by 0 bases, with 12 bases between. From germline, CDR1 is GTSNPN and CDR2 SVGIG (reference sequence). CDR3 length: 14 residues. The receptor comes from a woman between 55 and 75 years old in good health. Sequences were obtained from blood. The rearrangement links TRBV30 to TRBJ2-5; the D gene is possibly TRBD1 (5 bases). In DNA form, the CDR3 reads TGTGCCTGGATGGCAGGGCGGTACCAAGAGACCCAGTACTTC. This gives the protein CAWMAGRYQETQYF.